This T cell receptor beta chain was retrieved from a study of blood T cell repertoires in COVID-19. This CDR3 is built from 14 residues. V lost 8 bases and J lost 4, with 17 bases in between. The V gene's germline CDR1 is SNHLY and CDR2 FYNNEI. The method was immunoSEQ multiplex PCR; TCRdb's version includes in-frame clones alone and lacks a portion of them. The sample contains some 62,000 clones, around three quarters of which appear only once. The rearrangement uses TRBV2 and TRBJ1-1, with a tentative D call TRBD1 (6 bases). The sample taken for sequencing was peripheral blood. This TCR came from a human donor in a cohort sampled during active COVID-19. The CDR3 bases are TGTGCCAGCCGAACGACAGGTCCACCCACTGAAGCTTTCTTT. The encoded protein is CASRTTGPPTEAFF.